What follows is one T cell receptor (beta chain) and its context. Its antigen is unknown. The PCR contained 60 Vbeta and 13 Jbeta primers. Clones were read by immunoSEQ multiplex PCR, and TCRdb kept only the in-frame ones, dropping some. This sample has 170,000 or so clones, with around 82% found just once. The sample belongs to a study of cytomegalovirus exposure and HLA in healthy donors. Overall study results and limits: Cytomegalovirus-associated TCR beta chains were listed, numbering more than 150. For cytomegalovirus status, the classifier reportedly gave diagnoses with high specificity and sensitivity.

Germline-derived CDR1 and CDR2 are SGHVS and FQNEAQ. The ends lost 3 bases at V and 2 bases at J; junction bases unmatched: 6. This CDR3 spans 18 amino acids. The chain combines TRBV7-8 with TRBJ2-3, with 15 bases lining up with TRBD2. Sequencing was carried out using PBMCs. The receptor was derived from a woman between 45 and 65 years old in good health and CMV-seropositive. The CDR3 region is CASSLGTSGGIYTDTQYF. The CDR3 bases are TGTGCCAGCAGCTTGGGGACTAGCGGGGGGATTTACACAGATACGCAGTATTTT. Combining the CDR3 with reference TRBV7-8 and TRBJ2-3 gives the whole variable domain GAGVSQSPRYKVAKRGQDVALRCDPISGHVSLFWYQQALGQGPEFLTYFQNEAQLDKSGLPSDRFFAERPEGSVSTLKIQRTQQEDSAVYLCASSLGTSGGIYTDTQYFGPGTRLTVL.